The 9 T cell receptor beta chains listed next were all sequenced from one sample in a study of regulatory T cells in long-lasting Graves disease. This sample's time point: newly diagnosed GD, antithyroid drugs for less than 3 months. From PBMCs, RNA was extracted and then used to make the TCR library. Arm-PCR of CDR3 regions and iRepertoire HTBI primers were the basis on which TCR beta libraries were built. TCRdb reanalysed the multiplex PCR reads using MiXCR and keeps one entry per CDR3 protein. This sample yields approximately 300,000 distinct CDR3 sequences, of which approximately 20% are seen a single time; about 38% belongs to the top ten. Material: peripheral blood mononuclear cells (PBMCs), obtained at new diagnosis, from a patient treated with antithyroid drugs. The source of these receptors is a female donor with Graves disease.

This clonotype was found many times. V usage is TRBV5-6 and J usage is TRBJ2-3; 12 nucleotides agree with TRBD1. V was clipped by 1 base and J by 0 bases; unmatched bases: 6. The length of the CDR3 is 18 residues. Per germline, CDR1 SGHDT and CDR2 YYEEEE. CDR3 loop: CASSLRGTGGPSTDTQYF. In nucleotides, the CDR3 is TGTGCCAGCAGCTTGCGGGGGACAGGGGGCCCGAGCACAGATACGCAGTATTTT.

This clonotype was seen many times. The genes are TRBV11-2 and TRBJ2-7, with D perhaps matching TRBD1 (5 bases). Trimming stripped 4 bases from V and 3 bases from J, with 19 bases between. This CDR3 spans 16 amino acids. Germline V gene data show CDR1 as SGHAT and CDR2 as FQNNGV. Here the CDR3 reads CASSSYQGEYRYEQYF. CDR3 nucleotide sequence: TGTGCCAGCAGCTCCTACCAAGGGGAATATCGCTACGAGCAGTACTTC.

Many counts were recorded for this clonotype. The chain uses TRBV6-5 and TRBJ2-1; D uncertain. Trimming shortened V by 4 bases and J by 6 bases, and 19 bases separated the two germline ends. CDR1 and CDR2 from the germline V gene are MNHEY and SVGAGI. This CDR3 region has 16 residues. The CDR3 here is CASSSRTELAGNEQFF. CDR3 DNA: TGTGCCAGCAGTTCTCGAACCGAGCTGGCTGGCAATGAGCAGTTCTTC.

This clonotype was seen ten or more times. The gene calls are TRBV7-9 and TRBJ2-7; 8 bases line up with TRBD2. CDR1 is SEHNR, CDR2 FQNEAQ, per germline (reference sequence). This CDR3 contains 15 residues. The V segment lost 4 bases and the J segment 3 bases; nucleotides outside the gene matches: 8. CDR3: CASSSRTSLNYEQYF. The CDR3 region has the DNA TGTGCCAGCAGCTCCCGGACTAGCCTAAACTACGAGCAGTACTTC.

V gene TRBV10-3 combines with J gene TRBJ2-7; D is unresolved. CDR3 size: 12 residues. Trimming took off 7 bases at V and 2 bases at J, with 9 bases between the two ends. Germline CDR1 is ENHRY and CDR2 is SYGVKD. CDR3 sequence: CAITSVTYEQYF. The CDR3 coding sequence is TGTGCCATCACATCTGTCACCTACGAGCAGTACTTC.

The table lists this clonotype with many counts. The chain uses TRBV27 and TRBJ1-6; no definite D call. The CDR3 is 13 amino acids. The germline gives CDR1 MNHEY, CDR2 SMNVEV (reference sequence). V lost 3 bases, J lost 9 bases, and 9 bases lay in between. CDR3 in DNA: TGTGCCAGCAGTTTGGGTAAAATTTCACCCCTCCACTTT. This sequence encodes CASSLGKISPLHF.

The chain joins TRBV7-2 to TRBJ2-7; TRBD2 aligns across 8 bases. The CDR3 runs to 15 residues. The germline V gene has CDR1 SGHTA and CDR2 FQGNSA. The trim removed 0 bases at V and 3 bases at J, leaving 4 bases unmatched. The CDR3 loop reads CASSLAGLGNYEQYF. DNA of the CDR3: TGTGCCAGCAGCTTAGCGGGACTAGGGAACTACGAGCAGTACTTC.

In this sample, this clonotype turned up many times. The chain's CDR3 is CAWDYTGELFF. CDR3 in DNA: TGTGCCTGGGATTACACCGGGGAGCTGTTTTTT. V and J are TRBV30 and TRBJ2-2; no clear D. CDR1 and CDR2 (germline): GTSNPN, SVGIG (reference sequence). V was trimmed by 5 bases and J by 3 bases, leaving 4 bases between them. The length of the CDR3 is 11 residues.

This chain links TRBV20-1 with TRBJ2-5; 9 nucleotides line up with TRBD2. V was pared by 3 bases and J by 4 bases, with 3 bases of the junction left unmatched. The CDR3 has 13 amino acids. Germline V lookup: CDR1 DFQATT, CDR2 SNEGSKA (reference sequence). The CDR3 protein is CSARELAGETQYF. In nucleotides, the CDR3 is TGCAGTGCTAGGGAACTAGCGGGAGAGACCCAGTACTTC.